The 7 T cell receptor beta chains given below trace back to one sample, sequenced in a study of cytomegalovirus exposure and HLA in healthy donors. Sequenced by immunoSEQ multiplex PCR; TCRdb stores in-frame clones only, minus some. Of 200,000 to 250,000 clones listed, roughly 84% are singletons. Sequencing was carried out using PBMCs. These receptors were collected from a woman aged 30 to 39 in good health and CMV-seropositive.

The chain recombines TRBV2 with TRBJ1-1; D uncertain. The V end lost 4 bases, the J end lost 1 base, and 10 bases lay between the germline ends. Germline V gene lookup returns CDR1 SNHLY and CDR2 FYNNEI. The CDR3 length is 14 residues. DNA of the CDR3: TGTGCCAGCAGTGTCTCTGACACGAACACTGAAGCTTTCTTT. This translates into CASSVSDTNTEAFF.

The V and J genes are TRBV9 and TRBJ2-7, with D unclear. CDR1 and CDR2 from the germline V gene are SGDLS and YYNGEE. The CDR3 runs 14 residues. V lost 4 bases, J lost 0 bases, and 11 bases lay in between. DNA of the CDR3: TGTGCCAGCAGCCCGAGGTGGGACTCCTACGAGCAGTACTTC. This translates into CASSPRWDSYEQYF.

This chain links TRBV7-2 with TRBJ2-7; D might be TRBD1 (5 bases). V was pared by 1 base and J by 6 bases, with 10 bases between. Germline V gene sequence: CDR1 SGHTA, CDR2 FQGNSA. CDR3 length: 13 amino acids. Here the CDR3 reads CASSLVLQGEQYF. The CDR3 nucleotides are TGTGCCAGCAGCTTAGTCCTTCAGGGCGAGCAGTACTTC. The entire variable domain, with the rest obtained from reference TRBV7-2 and TRBJ2-7, is as follows: GAGVSQSPSNKVTEKGKDVELRCDPISGHTALYWYRQSLGQGLEFLIYFQGNSAPDKSGLPSDRFSAERTGGSVSTLTIQRTQQEDSAVYLCASSLVLQGEQYFGPGTRLTVT.

The rearrangement joins TRBV25-1 to TRBJ2-7, with D tentatively TRBD1 or TRBD2 (6 bases each). V was shortened by 1 base and J by 7 bases, with 17 bases between the two germline ends. From germline, CDR1 is MGHDK and CDR2 SYGVNS. CDR3 length: 15 residues. The CDR3 nucleotides read TGTGCCAGCAGTGAATCCCGGGGGCGGCTGAGGGAGCAGTACTTC. Translating gives CASSESRGRLREQYF.

Concerning this clone itself: Other DNA sequences in the same sample also yield this CDR3. The chain recombines TRBV6-5 with TRBJ1-3, with TRBD1 as a possible D gene (6 bases). V was pared by 2 bases and J by 1 base, with 6 bases between. In germline, CDR1 is MNHEY, CDR2 SVGAGI. CDR3 length: 14 amino acids. This chain's CDR3 is CASSYRGSGNTIYF. The CDR3, as DNA: TGTGCCAGCAGTTACAGGGGGTCTGGAAACACCATATATTTT.

V is TRBV10-2 and J is TRBJ2-7; 8 positions match TRBD1. The CDR3 is 16 residues long. CDR1 and CDR2 from the germline V gene are WSHSY and SAAADI. J was trimmed by 7 bases and V by 6 bases; bases with no gene match: 17. The CDR3 spells CASSTGRTGGPREQYF. For the CDR3, the DNA is TGCGCCAGCAGCACCGGGAGAACAGGGGGTCCTAGAGAGCAGTACTTC.

This rearrangement joins TRBV7-9 to TRBJ1-3, with no clear D. V dropped 3 bases and J dropped 3 bases, with 6 bases sitting between them. In germline, CDR1 is SEHNR, CDR2 FQNEAQ (reference sequence). The CDR3 has 13 residues. CDR3 residues: CASSLTFGNTIYF. The CDR3, as DNA: TGTGCCAGCAGCTTGACTTTTGGAAACACCATATATTTT.